A selection of T cell receptor beta chains follows, all from one sample in a study of T cell responses to AZD1222 COVID-19 vaccine. This table comes from immunoSEQ multiplex PCR, and its TCRdb copy is limited to in-frame clones, with some not included. This table has approximately 80,000 clones, 70% to 90% appearing once. The source was peripheral blood, collected 28 days after the second AZD1222 dose. Every receptor here comes from an adult who received the AZD1222 COVID-19 vaccine. The conserved cysteine and the conserved F or W are not part of the CDR3 here. Expanded clones are given a class, and other clones once, few, many or no size at all.

J | size | V | CDR3
TRBJ1-5 | NA | TRBV6-5 | ASSYTYGGANQPQH
TRBJ2-4 | NA | TRBV7-2 | ASSSGRVQY
TRBJ1-1 | NA | TRBV6-5 | ASSLAQGGRTEAF
TRBJ2-1 | once | TRBV12-3/TRBV12-4 | ASTLRNEQF
TRBJ2-3 | NA | TRBV9 | ASSSRPGIAASTDTQY
TRBJ2-5 | NA | TRBV11-2 | ASSRERQETQY
TRBJ2-2 | NA | TRBV6-2/TRBV6-3 | ASSYVNTGELF
TRBJ2-2 | NA | TRBV7-2 | ASSPVRGFGGELF
TRBJ2-2 | once | TRBV3-1/TRBV3-2 | ASSQTPGETGELF
TRBJ1-2 | NA | TRBV23-1 | ASSQPSTTVYYGYT
TRBJ1-5 | few | TRBV4-1 | ASSQDPGLNQPQH
TRBJ2-4 | NA | TRBV29-1 | SAANGDIQY
TRBJ1-5 | few | TRBV5-6 | ASSLGGFGNQPQH
TRBJ1-1 | NA | TRBV7-6 | ASGRRDTEAF
TRBJ2-7 | once | TRBV11-2 | ASSLQPGENEQY
TRBJ2-3 | NA | TRBV5-6 | ASSLEAAATQY
TRBJ1-1 | NA | TRBV29-1 | SVLTQGNTEAF
TRBJ1-2 | NA | TRBV18 | ASSRDRDYGYT
TRBJ2-5 | NA | TRBV3-1/TRBV3-2 | ASSSPIGTGETQY
TRBJ2-4 | NA | TRBV5-4 | ASSSAAGMTNIQY